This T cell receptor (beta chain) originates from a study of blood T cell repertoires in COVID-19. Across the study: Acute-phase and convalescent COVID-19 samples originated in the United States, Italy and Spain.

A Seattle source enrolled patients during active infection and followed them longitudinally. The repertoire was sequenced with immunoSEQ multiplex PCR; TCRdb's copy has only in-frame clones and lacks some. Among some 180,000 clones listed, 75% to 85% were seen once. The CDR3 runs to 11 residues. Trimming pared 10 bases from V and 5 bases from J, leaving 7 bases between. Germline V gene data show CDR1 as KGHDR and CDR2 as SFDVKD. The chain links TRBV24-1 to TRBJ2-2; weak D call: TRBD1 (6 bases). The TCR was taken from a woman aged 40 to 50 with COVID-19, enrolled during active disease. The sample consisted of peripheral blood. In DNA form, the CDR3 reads TGTGCCACACAGGGAACCGGGGAGCTGTTTTTT. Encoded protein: CATQGTGELFF.